This entry describes one T cell receptor beta chain. A read error may account for a junction end that differs from germline. The data are from a study of pediatric ulcerative colitis. The diagnostic colonoscopy in ulcerative colitis patients preceded any immunosuppressive treatment. Germline CDR1 is SEHNR and CDR2 is FQNEAQ (reference sequence). The length of the CDR3 is 18 residues. The data were produced by immunoSEQ multiplex PCR, yet TCRdb's version contains in-frame clones alone and is incomplete. Among 50,000 to 65,000 clones listed, roughly nine tenths were seen once. The clonotype was recovered from a boy between 10 and 17 years old with severe ulcerative colitis. The chain uses TRBV7-9 and TRBJ2-5; TRBD1 aligns across 9 bases. Sequencing used blood. The CDR3 is CASSLATWDRAAQETQYF. The CDR3 region has the DNA TGTGCCAGCAGCCTAGCGACCTGGGACAGGGCTGCCCAAGAGACCCAGTACTTC.